These 16 T cell receptor beta chains share one sample of origin, sequenced in a study of T cells after yellow fever vaccination (dated by TCRdb to about 2019). Library preparation used 5' RACE. Sequenced on an Illumina HiSeq 2500. TCRdb handled the public reads itself, with Q25 trimming in fastp and clone calling in MiXCR, and kept productive beta chains. A single entry per CDR3 protein holds the most common genes and DNA from its merged rows. The sample includes a few hundred thousand distinct CDR3 sequences, with roughly 7.2% observed a single time. Roughly 0.9% of the sample rests with the top ten. Read against the paper, the sample's treatment or condition label means: live attenuated yellow fever vaccine strain. The sample here was CD4+ T cells sorted from PBMCs, taken 15 days after the yellow fever booster vaccination. These receptors were collected from a man aged 25-45 years who received the YFV17D yellow fever vaccine.

The rearrangement links TRBV18 to TRBJ1-3; TRBD1 is a possible D gene (5 bases). V gave up 3 bases and J gave up 0 bases, with 12 bases separating them. CDR3 length equals 16 residues. Germline loops: CDR1 KGHSH, CDR2 LQKENI. The CDR3, as DNA: TGTGCCAGCTCACCTCCAGGGTTCAGCTCTGGAAACACCATATATTTT. It translates to CASSPPGFSSGNTIYF.

This rearrangement joins TRBV6-2 or TRBV6-3 to TRBJ2-1, with TRBD2 matching over 13 bases. There are 16 residues in the CDR3. Looked up from germline, CDR1 is MNHEY and CDR2 is SVGEGT. With V trimmed by 5 bases and J by 4 bases, 5 bases remained unmatched. The CDR3 sequence is CASSPRTSGSYNEQFF. CDR3 DNA: TGTGCCAGCAGTCCCCGGACTAGCGGGAGTTACAATGAGCAGTTCTTC.

This clonotype was detected only a few times. The genes are TRBV14 and TRBJ2-3; D perhaps matches TRBD2 (6 bases). Germline CDR1 and CDR2: SGHDN and FVKESK. This CDR3 has 13 amino acids. V was trimmed by 3 bases and J by 4 bases, leaving 8 bases between them. The CDR3 coding sequence is TGTGCCAGCAGCCAGGGAGGAGCAGATACGCAGTATTTT. Amino acids: CASSQGGADTQYF. Full variable domain (outside the CDR3, taken from reference TRBV14 and TRBJ2-3): EAGVTQFPSHSVIEKGQTVTLRCDPISGHDNLYWYRRVMGKEIKFLLHFVKESKQDESGMPNNRFLAERTGGTYSTLKVQPAELEDSGVYFCASSQGGADTQYFGPGTRLTVL.

The chain combines TRBV6-5 with TRBJ2-3, with D unclear. Trimming took 4 bases from V and 5 from J, leaving 16 bases between them. CDR1 and CDR2 (germline): MNHEY, SVGAGI. The CDR3 is made up of 15 amino acids. CDR3 region: CASSSAGYSGDTQYF. Written as DNA, the CDR3 is TGTGCCAGCAGTTCCGCAGGTTACTCGGGAGATACGCAGTATTTT.

Only a few counts were recorded for this clonotype. The V and J genes are TRBV4-2 and TRBJ2-7, with D unclear. The CDR3 is 14 residues long. The V gene's germline CDR1 is LGHNA and CDR2 YNFKEQ. Trimming removed 0 bases from V and 2 bases from J, with 8 bases in between. The CDR3 here is CASSQESATYEQYF. The DNA for the CDR3 is TGTGCCAGCAGCCAAGAATCCGCCACCTACGAGCAGTACTTC.

This clonotype was recorded at least ten times. The V gene is TRBV29-1, the J gene TRBJ2-5, with D possibly TRBD2 on 5 matching bases. With 7 bases removed from V and 5 bases from J, the gap between germline ends came to 8 bases. CDR3 size: 10 residues. CDR1 and CDR2 (germline): SQVTM, ANQGSEA. The CDR3: CSAWRETQYF. CDR3 bases: TGCAGCGCCTGGAGGGAGACCCAGTACTTC.

This clonotype came up many times. The rearrangement uses TRBV7-3 and TRBJ2-7; no reliable D call. CDR3 length: 15 amino acids. The V gene lost 2 bases and the J gene lost 5 bases, with 16 bases spanning the gap. CDR1 and CDR2 (germline): SGHTA, FQGTGA. CDR3: CASSLGLRSIDEQYF. The CDR3 bases are TGTGCCAGCAGCTTAGGCCTAAGGTCAATAGACGAGCAGTACTTC.

The V and J genes are TRBV7-2 and TRBJ2-7, with 10 bases fitting TRBD2. The length of the CDR3 is 15 residues. Trimming took 4 bases from V and 3 from J; bases not matched to a gene: 6. CDR1 and CDR2 (germline): SGHTA, FQGNSA. This CDR3 reads CASSWRASGSYEQYF. The CDR3 region has the DNA TGTGCCAGCAGCTGGCGGGCTAGCGGGAGCTACGAGCAGTACTTC.

The chain links TRBV7-8 to TRBJ2-7; 9 bases match TRBD2. V trimming: 6 bases; J trimming: 4 bases; junction bases outside the gene matches: 10. The CDR3 has 15 amino acids. CDR1 and CDR2 from the germline V gene are SGHVS and FQNEAQ. The CDR3 nucleotides are TGTGCCAGCAGAAATATAGCGGGAGCGAGGTACGAGCAGTACTTC. Its protein product is CASRNIAGARYEQYF.

This clonotype was recorded many times. The gene calls are TRBV28 and TRBJ2-1, with D unclear. The germline V gene encodes CDR1 MDHEN and CDR2 SYDVKM. This CDR3 is built from 14 residues. Trimming stripped 1 base from V and 3 bases from J, with 7 bases between. The CDR3 loop is CASSLSGFYNEQFF. Here the CDR3 DNA reads TGTGCCAGCAGTTTATCTGGATTCTACAATGAGCAGTTCTTC.

The chain employs TRBV7-3 and TRBJ1-1, with D perhaps matching TRBD1 (6 bases). The CDR3 has 14 amino acids. The germline gives CDR1 SGHTA, CDR2 FQGTGA. V was trimmed by 5 bases and J by 6 bases, leaving 16 bases between them. CDR3 residues: CASSPPGQPAEAFF. CDR3 coding DNA: TGTGCCAGCAGCCCGCCCGGACAGCCAGCTGAAGCTTTCTTT.

This chain joins TRBV11-1 and TRBJ2-1, with 9 bases lining up with TRBD2. Germline CDR1 is SGHAT and CDR2 is FQDESV (reference sequence). The CDR3 is 19 amino acids. V gave up 2 bases and J gave up 0 bases; unmatched junction bases: 11. CDR3 DNA: TGTGCCAGCAGCTTAACAGGCGGGAGGGCCCCAAGCTCCTACAATGAGCAGTTCTTC. This encodes CASSLTGGRAPSSYNEQFF. The entire variable domain, with the rest obtained from reference TRBV11-1 and TRBJ2-1, is as follows: EAEVAQSPRYKITEKSQAVAFWCDPISGHATLYWYRQILGQGPELLVQFQDESVVDDSQLPKDRFSAERLKGVDSTLKIQPAELGDSAMYLCASSLTGGRAPSSYNEQFFGPGTRLTVL.

This clonotype has a handful of counts. This rearrangement joins TRBV28 to TRBJ1-2; 11 positions match TRBD1. There are 15 residues in the CDR3. Trimming at V came to 2 bases and at J to 6 bases, leaving 5 bases not matched to a gene. CDR1 is MDHEN, CDR2 SYDVKM, per germline. The CDR3 protein is CASSLRGQGGNGYTF. CDR3 coding DNA: TGTGCCAGCAGTTTAAGGGGACAGGGGGGTAATGGCTACACCTTC.

This clonotype was counted between two and nine times. The chain recombines TRBV18 with TRBJ2-7; unclear D gene. Trimming removed 6 bases at V and 0 bases at J, with 6 bases between. Germline V gene data show CDR1 as KGHSH and CDR2 as LQKENI. This CDR3 has 12 residues. CDR3 amino acids: CASSPRSYEQYF. The CDR3 bases are TGTGCCAGCTCCCCGCGCTCCTACGAGCAGTACTTC.

The sample holds a few counts of this clonotype. The chain links TRBV11-1 to TRBJ1-2; D is ambiguous. CDR1 SGHAT and CDR2 FQDESV come from the germline V gene (reference sequence). CDR3 length equals 17 residues. The V gene lost 5 bases and the J gene lost 4 bases, with 23 bases spanning the gap. In DNA, the CDR3 is TGTGCCAGCAGCCCCTCCCCGCGGAGCGATAAAGTCTATGGCTACACCTTC. Its translation is CASSPSPRSDKVYGYTF.

This clonotype has only a few counts. This chain links TRBV4-3 with TRBJ1-2; D is possibly TRBD1 (5 bases). The CDR3 runs 13 residues. With 0 bases removed from V and 4 bases from J, the gap between germline ends came to 6 bases. Germline V gene sequence: CDR1 LGHNA, CDR2 YSLEER. The CDR3 DNA sequence: TGCGCCAGCAGCCAAGACGGGACCTATGGCTACACCTTC. Translation gives CASSQDGTYGYTF.